A single sample is the source of the 13 T cell receptor beta chains below, sequenced in a study of blood T cell repertoires in COVID-19. Assay used: immunoSEQ multiplex PCR; TCRdb lists only in-frame clones, some missing. The sample shows about 53,000 clones, 86% of them seen only once. Sequencing was carried out using peripheral blood. These receptors were collected from an older man with acute or convalescent COVID-19.

The chain carries TRBV7-2 and TRBJ1-1, with 7 bases matching TRBD1. CDR3 size: 14 residues. Germline lookup yields CDR1 SGHTA and CDR2 FQGNSA. The trim removed 3 bases at V and 5 bases at J, leaving 6 bases unmatched. The CDR3 protein is CASSFRTGWTEAFF. The CDR3 DNA reads as TGTGCCAGCAGCTTTCGGACAGGCTGGACTGAAGCTTTCTTT. Looking up the rest from reference TRBV7-2 and TRBJ1-1 gives the full variable domain: GAGVSQSPSNKVTEKGKDVELRCDPISGHTALYWYRQSLGQGLEFLIYFQGNSAPDKSGLPSDRFSAERTGGSVSTLTIQRTQQEDSAVYLCASSFRTGWTEAFFGQGTRLTVV.

This chain links TRBV7-9 with TRBJ2-2, with TRBD1 as a possible D gene (6 bases). The CDR3 consists of 15 residues. Germline V gene lookup returns CDR1 SEHNR and CDR2 FQNEAQ (reference sequence). V dropped 8 bases and J dropped 1 base, with 14 bases sitting between them. CDR3 nucleotide sequence: TGTGCCAGCGTAACAGGGTTACGGAACACCGGGGAGCTGTTTTTT. Amino acid sequence: CASVTGLRNTGELFF.

DNA for the CDR3: TGTGCCACCAGTGAAGCAGGGGACACCGGGGAGCTGTTTTTT. This sequence encodes CATSEAGDTGELFF. This rearrangement joins TRBV24-1 to TRBJ2-2, with a weak D call TRBD1 (6 bases). The CDR3 extends over 14 amino acids. With 4 bases removed from V and 3 bases from J, the gap between germline ends came to 8 bases. Germline V gene lookup returns CDR1 KGHDR and CDR2 SFDVKD.

In DNA form, the CDR3 reads TGTGCCAGCAGCCCCTCGAATCGCAGGGGCGATGAGCAGTTCTTC. Translated, it gives CASSPSNRRGDEQFF. The genes are TRBV7-2 and TRBJ2-1, with D perhaps matching TRBD1 (6 bases). Deletions cut 5 bases from V and 8 bases from J, with 19 bases between. CDR3 length equals 15 residues. Looked up from germline, CDR1 is SGHTA and CDR2 is FQGNSA. Supplemented by reference TRBV7-2 and TRBJ2-1, the full variable domain reads GAGVSQSPSNKVTEKGKDVELRCDPISGHTALYWYRQSLGQGLEFLIYFQGNSAPDKSGLPSDRFSAERTGGSVSTLTIQRTQQEDSAVYLCASSPSNRRGDEQFFGPGTRLTVL.

The genes are TRBV7-6 and TRBJ1-1; 9 bases map to TRBD1. The ends lost 0 bases at V and 1 base at J; junction bases unmatched: 9. CDR3 size: 18 residues. Germline CDR1 SGHVS, CDR2 FNYEAQ. As DNA, the CDR3 is TGTGCCAGCAGCTTAGCCCCCGGGACAGGGATAGAGAACACTGAAGCTTTCTTT. Translation gives CASSLAPGTGIENTEAFF.

This clone occurred once. V is TRBV29-1 and J is TRBJ1-1, with D possibly TRBD1 on 5 matching bases. Germline CDR1 reads SQVTM; CDR2 reads ANQGSEA. This CDR3 region has 14 residues. V was clipped by 6 bases and J by 0 bases, with 14 bases between them. DNA for the CDR3: TGCAGCGTGGAATCAGGGCTTATGAACACTGAAGCTTTCTTT. Residues: CSVESGLMNTEAFF.

The chain carries TRBV19 and TRBJ1-1, with 8 bases aligning to TRBD1. This CDR3 region has 17 residues. CDR1 and CDR2 from the germline V gene are LNHDA and SQIVND (reference sequence). Trimming took 7 bases from V and 4 from J; bases not matched to a gene: 17. In nucleotides, the CDR3 is TGTGCCAGTACCACTCCGGTGGGCAGGGGGCCAAGCACTGAAGCTTTCTTT. Encoded protein: CASTTPVGRGPSTEAFF.

The V and J genes are TRBV3-1 (or the pseudogene TRBV3-2) and TRBJ1-1; D ambiguous. Trimming stripped 6 bases from V and 5 bases from J, with 19 bases between. Germline assignment: CDR1 LGHDT and CDR2 YNNKEL (reference sequence). This CDR3 is 15 amino acids long. Here the CDR3 reads CASRGGVMGRTEAFF. As DNA, the CDR3 is TGTGCCAGCAGGGGTGGTGTTATGGGCAGGACTGAAGCTTTCTTT.

The rearrangement uses TRBV6-2 or TRBV6-3 and TRBJ1-2, with TRBD1 as a possible D gene (6 bases). Germline loops: CDR1 MNHEY, CDR2 SVGEGT. This CDR3 has 13 residues. Trimming shortened V by 5 bases and J by 6 bases, and 13 bases separated the two germline ends. CDR3 bases: TGTGCCAGCAGTACAACAGGGACCCATGGCTACACCTTC. This sequence encodes CASSTTGTHGYTF.

The chain combines TRBV6-4 with TRBJ1-1; the match to TRBD1 covers 7 bases. Germline V gives CDR1 MRHNA, CDR2 SNTAGT. The CDR3 extends over 14 amino acids. V was pared by 5 bases and J by 8 bases, with 11 bases of the junction left unmatched. This chain's CDR3 is CASSRTGSKGEAFF. CDR3 DNA: TGTGCCAGCAGTCGGACAGGATCCAAGGGCGAAGCTTTCTTT.

V gene TRBV11-2 combines with J gene TRBJ2-5; maybe TRBD2 (6 bases). V dropped 5 bases and J dropped 0 bases, with 16 bases sitting between them. The CDR3 extends over 16 amino acids. Germline V lookup: CDR1 SGHAT, CDR2 FQNNGV. The CDR3 DNA is TGTGCCAGCAGCCCTGTTGGTGGGGGGTACCAAGAGACCCAGTACTTC. Translating it yields CASSPVGGGYQETQYF. Complete variable domain (other parts from reference TRBV11-2 and TRBJ2-5): EAGVAQSPRYKIIEKRQSVAFWCNPISGHATLYWYQQILGQGPKLLIQFQNNGVVDDSQLPKDRFSAERLKGVDSTLKIQPAKLEDSAVYLCASSPVGGGYQETQYFGPGTRLLVL.

Comments on this clone: Within the sample, other DNA sequences also encode this same CDR3. The chain recombines TRBV18 with TRBJ1-4; D is undetermined. V was cut by 2 bases and J by 6 bases, with 7 bases left in between. The CDR3 consists of 13 residues. The germline gives CDR1 KGHSH, CDR2 LQKENI. CDR3 protein: CASSPGQDEKLFF. Written as DNA, the CDR3 is TGTGCCAGCTCACCAGGGCAGGATGAAAAACTGTTTTTT.

This chain joins TRBV3-1 (or the pseudogene TRBV3-2) and TRBJ2-1, with TRBD1 identical over 8 bases. J was trimmed by 0 bases and V by 6 bases; bases with no gene match: 1. Germline CDR1 LGHDT, CDR2 YNNKEL (reference sequence). This CDR3 contains 14 residues. The CDR3: CASRDRDSYNEQFF. The CDR3 nucleotides are TGTGCCAGCAGGGACAGGGACTCCTACAATGAGCAGTTCTTC.